This T cell receptor (beta chain) originates from a study of T cells in Graves' hyperthyroidism and ophthalmopathy. To note about this clonotype: What it binds is unknown.

J was trimmed by 9 bases and V by 7 bases; bases with no gene match: 4. The CDR3 totals 12 residues. The germline CDR1 and CDR2 sequences are SQVTM and ANQGSEA. Study-wide points: The model identified upcoming ophthalmopathy a median approximately 6.4 months ahead of onset. A model using 13 V-J features told ophthalmopathy apart from stable hyperthyroidism.

What was amplified from RNA transcripts were TCR beta CDR3 regions. TCR CDR3 regions were first amplified by RT-PCR with HTBI primers. TCRdb re-analysed the multiplex PCR reads in MiXCR, keeping a single row per CDR3 protein. The sample shows 660,000 or so distinct CDR3 sequences, just under 45% of them seen only once. Exclusion criteria comprised uncontrolled infection, other autoimmune disease, pregnancy or lactation. This clonotype was obtained from an adult man with Graves' disease, either hyperthyroidism or ophthalmopathy (not recorded which). The chain has TRBV29-1 and TRBJ1-6; TRBD1 aligns across 9 bases. Sequenced material: peripheral blood or thyroid tissue (not recorded which). CDR3 region: CSAMDRGSPLHF. The CDR3 DNA is TGCAGCGCCATGGACAGGGGTTCACCCCTCCACTTT.